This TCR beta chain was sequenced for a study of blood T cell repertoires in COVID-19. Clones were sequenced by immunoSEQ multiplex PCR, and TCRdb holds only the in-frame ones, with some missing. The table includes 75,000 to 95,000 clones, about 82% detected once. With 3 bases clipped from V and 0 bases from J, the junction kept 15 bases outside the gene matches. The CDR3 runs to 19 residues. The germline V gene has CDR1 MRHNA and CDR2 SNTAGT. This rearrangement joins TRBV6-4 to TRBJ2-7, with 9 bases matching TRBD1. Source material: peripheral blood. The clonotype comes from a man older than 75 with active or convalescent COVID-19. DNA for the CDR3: TGTGCCAGCAGTGAGAGACAGGGGGGGGAAGAAACAAGCTCCTACGAGCAGTACGTC. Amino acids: CASSERQGGEETSSYEQYV.